This T cell receptor beta chain was identified during a study of T cells in Graves' hyperthyroidism and ophthalmopathy (dated by TCRdb to between 2018 and 2021). Describing the broader study: Peripheral blood samples were taken at initial diagnosis, before any treatment was given. TCR V-J signatures able to tell the groups apart were searched for in a discovery cohort of 95 or so patients, of whom 40 to 45 had Graves' ophthalmopathy and 55 to 65 had stable Graves' hyperthyroidism. Whether ophthalmopathy could be predicted prospectively was tested in an independent validation cohort made up of approximately 19 hyperthyroidism patients plus 17 patients who later progressed to ophthalmopathy. The 80 to 100 discovery patients were randomly divided into training and test sets at a 7:3 ratio. The study also compared thyroid tissue and blood T-cell repertoires from about 6 Graves' hyperthyroidism patients. After blood sampling, hyperthyroidism patients were treated with methimazole at a starting dose of 30 mg daily, and ophthalmopathy patients were treated with high-dose intravenous methylprednisolone. According to the paper, TCR Vbeta CDR3 sequencing was carried out on 135 peripheral blood samples, which came from more than 40 ophthalmopathy, under 80 hyperthyroidism and some 17 progressor patients.

The CDR3 sequence holds 15 residues, the cysteine and phenylalanine included. The only DNA kept is the CDR3, 45 bases in frame from the first base. V loses 4 bases at its end and J loses 5 bases; junction bases beyond the gene matches: 10. CDR1 is given as MRHNA and CDR2 as SNTAGT, both from the germline V gene. TCR beta CDR3 regions were amplified from RNA transcripts. The TCR CDR3 was subjected to a first round of RT-PCR using the HTBI primer set and the Qiagen OneStep RT-PCR kit. A second multiplex PCR round built the libraries, followed by size selection and purification. The libraries were sequenced on an Illumina HiSeq2000 using paired-end 100 bp reads. The source study handled its data this way. SOAPnuke was used to process the raw data, throwing out any read that contained adapters or uncalled bases, had a mean Phred below 15, or lacked an exact constant-primer or identifier match. High-quality paired reads were merged with COPE v1.2.5, and unique nucleotide sequences were defined as clonotypes. Clonotypes were aligned to IMGT TRBV, TRBD and TRBJ reference segments using MiTCR v1.1. The analysis was restricted to V-J combinations with a frequency above 0.0001, which together covered roughly 99% of the repertoires. A TCS score was defined as the ratio of F50 (clonal expansion) to E x V (chaos), with BLOSUM62-based TCRdist applied between CDR3 peptides within each V-J. Welch's t-statistics and random forest reduced roughly 540 V-J features to 10 to 15, which were used in a naive Bayes classifier (R e1071). TCRdb itself trimmed the public reads at Q25 with fastp, ran MiXCR and retained productive beta chains. Identical CDR3 proteins give one entry, which carries the most common genes and DNA. V and J calls and clone size were set by TCRdb, not the authors. The sample table lists hundreds of thousands of distinct CDR3 sequences, 12% to 15% of them with a count of one. 10% of the sample is held by the ten biggest clonotypes.

Stable Graves' hyperthyroidism was defined as the absence of progression to ophthalmopathy over 18 months of follow-up. Hyperthyroidism patients were newly diagnosed, with disease duration under 2 months, and aged 18 to 65 years. Exclusion was applied to patients with uncontrolled infections, other autoimmune diseases, pregnancy or lactation. Clinical symptoms, serum thyroxine and TRAb, thyroid ultrasound, and orbital computed tomography formed the basis for the diagnoses. PBMCs were isolated from about 9 ml of fresh peripheral blood by Ficoll-Paque density gradient centrifugation. Total RNA was extracted with Trizol reagent, and quality was checked on an Agilent 2100 Bioanalyzer. This clonotype appeared a few times. The antigen this receptor binds is unknown. Nothing much larger sits one base from this clone, and base qualities are not available. The investigation overall reported the following: In validation, the model predicted progression to ophthalmopathy with around 71% sensitivity and roughly 75% specificity, a median of about 6 months before onset. Ophthalmopathy was separated from stable hyperthyroidism by a 13 V-J signature model, with approximately 85% sensitivity and about 81% specificity obtained in cross-validation and 80%/75% obtained in testing. Sample size was not statistically predetermined, and investigators were not blinded to group allocation. Most expanded thyroid clonotypes (frequency above 0.001) were also detected in blood, a finding suggesting that blood repertoires may reflect thyroid immune responses.

The chain employs TRBV6-4 and TRBJ1-1, with 7 central nucleotides matching TRBD1. Specimen: blood. This clonotype was obtained from a woman aged 18-35 years with Graves' hyperthyroidism. DNA sequence: TGTGCCAGCAGTGCAGCGGAGGGGGCGAGGACTGAAGCTTTCTTT. Translated, it reads CASSAAEGARTEAFF.